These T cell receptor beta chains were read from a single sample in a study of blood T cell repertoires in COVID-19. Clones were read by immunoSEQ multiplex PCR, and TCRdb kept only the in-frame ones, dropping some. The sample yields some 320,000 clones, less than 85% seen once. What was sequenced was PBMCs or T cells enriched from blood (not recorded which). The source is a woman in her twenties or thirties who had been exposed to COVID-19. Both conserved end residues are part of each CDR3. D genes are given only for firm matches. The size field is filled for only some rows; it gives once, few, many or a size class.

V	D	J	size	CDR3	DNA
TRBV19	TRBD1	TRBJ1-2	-	CASRHRDRVSCGYTF	TGTGCCAGTAGGCACCGGGACAGGGTGAGTTGTGGCTACACCTTC
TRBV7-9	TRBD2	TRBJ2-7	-	CASSPGLGIDEQYF	TGTGCCAGCTCTCCCGGACTAGGAATCGACGAGCAGTACTTC
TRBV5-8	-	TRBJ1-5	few	CASSLRGGRSQPQHF	TGTGCCAGCAGCTTGCGGGGGGGTAGGAGTCAGCCCCAGCATTTT
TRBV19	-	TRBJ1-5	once	CASSRGGQPQHF	TGTGCCAGTAGTCGCGGCGGTCAGCCCCAGCATTTT
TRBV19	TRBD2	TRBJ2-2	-	CASSIGGGTGELFF	TGTGCCAGTAGTATAGGGGGAGGGACCGGGGAGCTGTTTTTT
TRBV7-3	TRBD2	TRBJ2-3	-	CASSPVPGHGLAGGPGDTQYF	TGTGCCAGCAGTCCCGTACCGGGACATGGACTAGCGGGAGGGCCCGGAGATACGCAGTATTTT
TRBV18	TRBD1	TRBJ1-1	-	CASSPQGQGNTEAFF	TGTGCCAGCTCACCGCAGGGACAGGGTAACACTGAAGCTTTCTTT
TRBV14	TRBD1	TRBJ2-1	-	CASSQDILVIGQGLGNEQFF	TGTGCCAGCAGCCAAGATATACTTGTAATTGGACAGGGCCTGGGCAATGAGCAGTTCTTC
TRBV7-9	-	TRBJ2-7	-	CASSQPAGNDEQYF	TGTGCCAGCAGCCAACCGGCGGGAAATGACGAGCAGTACTTC
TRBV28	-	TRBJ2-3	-	CASSLLLRGTNTQYF	TGTGCCAGCAGTTTACTACTCAGGGGCACAAATACGCAGTATTTT
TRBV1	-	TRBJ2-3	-	CTSSHRTSGGSSTDTQYF	TGCACCAGCAGCCATAGGACTAGCGGGGGGTCTAGCACAGATACGCAGTATTTT
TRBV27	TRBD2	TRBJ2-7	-	CASRYKRGGSYEQYF	TGTGCCAGCAGGTATAAGCGGGGGGGCTCCTACGAGCAGTACTTC
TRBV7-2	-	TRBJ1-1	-	CASSRRQLTEAFF	TGTGCCAGCAGCCGACGACAGCTCACTGAAGCTTTCTTT
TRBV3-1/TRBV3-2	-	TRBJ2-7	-	CASSQDRRAYEQYF	TGTGCCAGCAGCCAAGATAGGAGGGCCTACGAGCAGTACTTC
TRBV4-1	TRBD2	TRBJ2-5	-	CASSQDIGLAGGQETQYF	TGCGCCAGCAGCCAAGATATAGGGCTAGCGGGGGGGCAAGAGACCCAGTACTTC
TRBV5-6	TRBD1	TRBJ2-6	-	CASSLGTGLSGANVLTF	TGTGCCAGCAGCTTGGGGACAGGCCTCTCTGGGGCCAACGTCCTGACTTTC
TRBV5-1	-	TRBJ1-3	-	CASSLEGFPLGNTIYF	TGCGCCAGCAGCTTGGAGGGGTTCCCTCTCGGAAACACCATATATTTT
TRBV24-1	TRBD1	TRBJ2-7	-	CATSHRGNYEQYF	TGTGCCACCAGTCACAGGGGGAACTACGAGCAGTACTTC
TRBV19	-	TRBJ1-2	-	CASSIIDGDIGGYTF	TGTGCCAGTAGTATTATTGACGGGGACATCGGGGGCTACACCTTC
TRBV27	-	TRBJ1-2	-	CASSPTDSFYGYTF	TGTGCCAGCAGTCCGACGGACAGCTTCTATGGCTACACCTTC
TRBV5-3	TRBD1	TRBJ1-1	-	CARSVGQGVTEAFF	TGTGCCAGAAGCGTCGGACAGGGGGTCACTGAAGCTTTCTTT
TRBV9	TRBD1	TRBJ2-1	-	CASSVEGQGYEQFF	TGTGCCAGCAGCGTAGAAGGACAGGGCTATGAGCAGTTCTTC
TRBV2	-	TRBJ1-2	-	CASSDLQGNYGYTF	TGTGCCAGCAGTGACTTACAGGGAAACTATGGCTACACCTTC
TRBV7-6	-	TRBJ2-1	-	CASSEGTNYNEQFF	TGTGCCAGCAGCGAAGGGACAAATTACAATGAGCAGTTCTTC
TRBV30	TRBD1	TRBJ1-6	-	CAWSITGGYNSPLHF	TGTGCCTGGAGTATAACAGGGGGATATAATTCACCCCTCCACTTT
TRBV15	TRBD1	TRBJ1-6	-	CATSRFDRATSPLHF	TGTGCCACCAGCAGGTTTGACAGGGCTACTTCACCCCTCCACTTT
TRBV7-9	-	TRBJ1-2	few	CASSSREEGLGYGYTF	TGTGCCAGCAGCTCCCGGGAAGAGGGACTCGGGTATGGCTACACCTTC
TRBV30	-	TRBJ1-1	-	CAWSYRVDTEAFF	TGTGCCTGGAGTTACAGGGTGGACACTGAAGCTTTCTTT